This entry lists 15 T cell receptor beta chains sequenced from one sample in a study of T cell changes during pregnancy in multiple sclerosis (dated by TCRdb to the late 2010s). Libraries came from the immunoSEQ multiplex PCR assay. Sourced from immuneACCESS, this table was stored by TCRdb with only in-frame sequences that have V and J called. A share of the clones is absent; for the studies checked, an unresolved V gene accounts for under half, and the remainder has no known explanation. The sample contains tens of thousands of clones, nearly 95% of them found a single time. The ten largest account for about 0.99% of the sample. The specimen comprised peripheral blood, sampled in the second trimester of pregnancy. Every receptor here comes from a female donor in good health, enrolled as a control in a pregnancy study.

This clone appeared a few times. This chain links TRBV30 with TRBJ1-2, with D perhaps matching TRBD1 (5 bases). Germline CDR1 is GTSNPN and CDR2 is SVGIG (reference sequence). Trimming left V 1 base short and J 8 bases short, with 11 bases between. The CDR3 contains 12 residues. The CDR3 region is CAWSGTRQGYTF. For the CDR3, the DNA is TGTGCCTGGAGTGGTACCCGACAGGGCTACACCTTC.

The chain combines TRBV5-6 with TRBJ2-7; D remains unclear. The CDR3 is 14 amino acids. V lost 5 bases to trimming and J lost 2 bases, with 14 bases between them. Germline V gene lookup returns CDR1 SGHDT and CDR2 YYEEEE. The DNA of the CDR3 is TGTGCCAGCAGGGGCAGTGGGTTACCCTACGAGCAGTACTTC. Its translation is CASRGSGLPYEQYF.

V gene TRBV10-3 combines with J gene TRBJ2-7; 13 bases agree with TRBD2. From germline, CDR1 is ENHRY and CDR2 SYGVKD. The CDR3 is 15 residues long. V was clipped by 9 bases and J by 2 bases; unmatched bases: 7. The CDR3 region is CAISPGTSGTYEQYF. As DNA, the CDR3 is TGTGCCATTTCTCCGGGGACTAGCGGGACCTACGAGCAGTACTTC.

The rearrangement links TRBV5-1 to TRBJ2-5, with 8 bases lining up with TRBD1. This CDR3 comprises 13 residues. The germline gives CDR1 SGHRS, CDR2 YFSETQ. Trimming removed 8 bases from V and 4 bases from J; junction bases left unmatched: 7. The CDR3 nucleotides are TGCGCCAGTTTCCAGGGGGCACGAGAGACCCAGTACTTC. This gives the protein CASFQGARETQYF.

V usage is TRBV19 and J usage is TRBJ2-6; 7 bases match TRBD1. The CDR3 totals 16 residues. CDR1 LNHDA and CDR2 SQIVND come from the germline V gene (reference sequence). V gave up 2 bases and J gave up 4 bases; unmatched junction bases: 5. CDR3 residues: CASSIKTGTGANVLTF. The CDR3 DNA sequence: TGTGCCAGTAGTATAAAGACAGGGACCGGGGCCAACGTCCTGACTTTC.

This chain uses TRBV29-1 with TRBJ2-7, with 9 bases fitting TRBD2. Trimming at V came to 1 base and at J to 5 bases, leaving 12 bases not matched to a gene. Germline CDR1 SQVTM, CDR2 ANQGSEA. The CDR3 covers 16 residues. Here the CDR3 DNA reads TGCAGCGTTGAAGGAAACGTAGCGGGAGCAACGGACGAGCAGTACTTC. This encodes CSVEGNVAGATDEQYF.

The chain recombines TRBV2 with TRBJ1-3, with 7 bases that match TRBD1. Germline V gene lookup returns CDR1 SNHLY and CDR2 FYNNEI. The CDR3 has 15 residues. After removal of 4 bases from V and 2 bases from J, the junction contained 5 bases not matched to a gene. CDR3 sequence (DNA): TGTGCCAGCAGTGGGACAGGTAGCCCTGGAAACACCATATATTTT. As protein: CASSGTGSPGNTIYF.

The chain has TRBV6-1 and TRBJ2-2; D unresolved. The germline V gene encodes CDR1 MNHNS and CDR2 SASEGT. The CDR3 is made up of 14 amino acids. V lost 2 bases to trimming and J lost 3 bases, with 7 bases between them. The CDR3 bases are TGTGCCAGCAGTGAAAGTATAGACACCGGGGAGCTGTTTTTT. Its translation: CASSESIDTGELFF.

This chain joins TRBV9 and TRBJ2-5; TRBD1 might be the D (5 bases). This CDR3 spans 16 amino acids. The germline CDR1 and CDR2 sequences are SGDLS and YYNGEE. V lost 0 bases and J lost 3, with 15 bases in between. CDR3 bases: TGTGCCAGCAGCGTAGGGAGCAGGGCGAGGAAAGAGACCCAGTACTTC. Translated: CASSVGSRARKETQYF.

The rearrangement uses TRBV6-1 and TRBJ2-3, with 8 bases lining up with TRBD2. Looked up from germline, CDR1 is MNHNS and CDR2 is SASEGT. J lost 1 base, V lost 7 bases, and 4 bases had no gene match. The CDR3 sequence is 14 residues long. CDR3 loop: CASMSGSGTDTQYF. The DNA of the CDR3 is TGTGCCAGCATGAGCGGGAGTGGCACAGATACGCAGTATTTT.

The chain links TRBV9 to TRBJ2-2; 7 positions agree with TRBD1. The J segment lost 0 bases and the V segment lost 3 bases, leaving 5 bases of the junction unmatched. Germline CDR1 is SGDLS and CDR2 is YYNGEE. CDR3 size: 16 residues. The CDR3 loop is CASSARGGANTGELFF. The CDR3 coding sequence is TGTGCCAGCAGCGCAAGAGGGGGCGCGAACACCGGGGAGCTGTTTTTT. The variable domain in full, with the rest retrieved from reference TRBV9 and TRBJ2-2, is DSGVTQTPKHLITATGQRVTLRCSPRSGDLSVYWYQQSLDQGLQFLIQYYNGEERAKGNILERFSAQQFPDLHSELNLSSLELGDSALYFCASSARGGANTGELFFGEGSRLTVL.

The J gene is TRBJ1-1, the V gene TRBV25-1; D is unclear. CDR3 length: 12 residues. Germline CDR1 MGHDK, CDR2 SYGVNS. V lost 1 base to trimming and J lost 7 bases, with 7 bases between them. The CDR3 reads CASSELEGEAFF. The CDR3 DNA reads as TGTGCCAGCAGTGAATTAGAGGGTGAAGCTTTCTTT.

The CDR3 sequence is CASSFRGNRNTIYF. CDR3 coding DNA: TGTGCCAGCAGCTTCAGAGGGAACAGAAACACCATATATTTT. The V and J genes are TRBV7-9 and TRBJ1-3, with D hard to call. Trimming left V 3 bases short and J 5 bases short, with 11 bases between. The CDR3 runs 14 residues. Germline V gene lookup returns CDR1 SEHNR and CDR2 FQNEAQ (reference sequence). Using reference TRBV7-9 and TRBJ1-3 for the parts outside the CDR3, the full variable domain is DTGVSQNPRHKITKRGQNVTFRCDPISEHNRLYWYRQTLGQGPEFLTYFQNEAQLEKSRLLSDRFSAERPKGSFSTLEIQRTEQGDSAMYLCASSFRGNRNTIYFGEGSWLTVV.

To note about this clone: Other DNA sequences within the sample encode an identical CDR3. The CDR3 here is CASSLDRGTEAFF. The CDR3 coding sequence is TGTGCCAGCAGCTTAGACAGGGGCACTGAAGCTTTCTTT. The V gene is TRBV7-9, the J gene TRBJ1-1, with 7 bases identical to TRBD1. V lost 1 base to trimming and J lost 4 bases; unmatched junction nucleotides: 0. Germline V CDR1 and CDR2: SEHNR, FQNEAQ (reference sequence). CDR3 length equals 13 residues.

In DNA, the CDR3 is TGTGCCAGCAGTCTGGGCAGGGACAATGAGCAGTTCTTC. Its translation is CASSLGRDNEQFF. The chain couples TRBV6-1 to TRBJ2-1, with D maybe TRBD1 (5 bases). V was shortened by 5 bases and J by 5 bases, with 10 bases between the two germline ends. Per the germline V gene, CDR1 is MNHNS and CDR2 is SASEGT. This CDR3 spans 13 amino acids.